The subject of this entry is one T cell receptor beta chain. Its antigen remains unknown. Per-sample PBMC isolation yielded at least 6.5 million cells. This entry is derived from a study of blood T cells in healthy people across ages. Whole-study results and caveats: More naive CD4+ cells and higher diversity were found in long-lived than in aged donors. Significant beta diversity loss was already apparent by age roughly 43, declining roughly linearly.

Primers used in a second PCR of about 6 to 11 cycles were a sample-barcoded 5' primer and a J-beta primer mix. TCRdb fed the 5' RACE reads into MiXCR, producing one record per CDR3 protein. The table includes 700,000 or so distinct CDR3 sequences, 40% to 50% detected once. The CDR3 sequence is 15 residues long. Trimming left V 6 bases short and J 3 bases short, with 18 bases between. CDR1 is KGHSH and CDR2 is LQKENI in the germline V gene. The specimen sequenced was blood. The receptor's source is an elderly man in good health. J is TRBJ2-7 and V is TRBV18; D is unresolved. Here the CDR3 reads CASSSLRVPIYEQYF. CDR3 DNA: TGTGCCAGCTCTTCCCTCCGGGTCCCAATCTACGAGCAGTACTTC.